The 7 T cell receptor beta chains listed next were all sequenced from one sample in a study of identical twins. TCRdb re-derived calls from the 5' RACE reads in MiXCR, one entry per CDR3 protein. The table has approximately 670,000 distinct CDR3 sequences, roughly 6% seen once. Material for sequencing was naive T cells sorted from blood. These receptors were taken from a man aged 18 to 29 in good health.

In this sample, this clonotype turned up many times. This rearrangement joins TRBV10-3 to TRBJ2-7, with unresolved D. Germline CDR1 and CDR2: ENHRY and SYGVKD. CDR3 length: 13 residues. V lost 4 bases to trimming and J lost 9 bases, with 16 bases between them. The DNA for the CDR3 is TGTGCCATCAGTGTCTCGGTGGGGAACTGGCAGTACGTC. Encoded protein: CAISVSVGNWQYV.

V gene TRBV29-1 combines with J gene TRBJ1-2; 11 nucleotides align to TRBD1. The germline gives CDR1 SQVTM, CDR2 ANQGSEA. The V gene end was trimmed by 7 bases and the J gene end by 6 bases; junction bases not matched to a gene: 4. CDR3 length: 12 amino acids. The CDR3 region has the DNA TGCAGCGCCGGGACAGGGGGAGATGGCTACACCTTC. Translating it yields CSAGTGGDGYTF.

The chain has TRBV5-1 and TRBJ2-2, with 10 bases aligning to TRBD2. The CDR3 runs 16 residues. Germline CDR1 and CDR2: SGHRS and YFSETQ. V lost 3 bases to trimming and J lost 4 bases; unmatched junction nucleotides: 6. The CDR3 DNA sequence: TGCGCCAGCAGCTCACCGGGACTAGCGACCACCGGGGAGCTGTTTTTT. Protein: CASSSPGLATTGELFF.

In this sample, this clonotype turned up many times. The rearrangement joins TRBV29-1 to TRBJ2-3, with unresolved D. Germline CDR1 SQVTM, CDR2 ANQGSEA. The CDR3 is 11 amino acids. V was pared by 1 base and J by 5 bases, with 4 bases between. CDR3 DNA sequence: TGCAGCGTTGAAGGCGGAGATACGCAGTATTTT. Translating it yields CSVEGGDTQYF.

The CDR3 DNA is TGTGCCAGCAGTCGAACAGGGCCCCCTACAGATACGCAGTATTTT. Encoded protein: CASSRTGPPTDTQYF. The rearrangement links TRBV7-3 to TRBJ2-3; perhaps TRBD1 as D (6 bases). The CDR3 is 15 residues long. V shed 6 bases and J shed 3 bases, with 16 bases lying between them. CDR1 is SGHTA, CDR2 FQGTGA, per germline.

This chain uses TRBV12-3 or TRBV12-4 with TRBJ1-6; the D gene is possibly TRBD1 (5 bases). Between the trimmed V and J ends, which lost 6 bases and 10 bases, there was a span of 16 bases. The CDR3 runs 14 residues. The CDR3 reads CASSLRELRSPLHF. DNA for the CDR3: TGTGCCAGCAGCCTCAGGGAGTTAAGGTCACCCCTCCACTTT.

J is TRBJ2-7 and V is TRBV7-2; 8 nucleotides line up with TRBD1. The J segment lost 1 base and the V segment lost 2 bases, leaving 4 bases of the junction unmatched. CDR1 SGHTA and CDR2 FQGNSA come from the germline V gene. This CDR3 region has 15 residues. The CDR3 nucleotides are TGTGCCAGCAGCTTATTCACAGGGGGGTCCTACGAGCAGTACTTC. It specifies CASSLFTGGSYEQYF.